Included here is one TCR beta chain sequence, with context. The antigen is not known. This sample is part of a study of shared clonotypes between healthy human individuals. Study as a whole: Three plates were used per donor for CD4 naive, three for CD4 memory, two for CD8 naive and one for CD8 memory. Study results and caveats: Clonotype sharing across several donors was observed for around 4.5% of naive CD4 clonotypes.

The repertoire was sequenced with immunoSEQ multiplex PCR; TCRdb's copy has only in-frame clones and lacks some. The sample records roughly 1,000,000 clones, around 78% being singletons. Trimming pared 2 bases from V and 6 bases from J, leaving 11 bases between. Per the germline V gene, CDR1 is MDHEN and CDR2 is SYDVKM. This CDR3 comprises 13 residues. The V and J genes are TRBV28 and TRBJ2-7; no clear D. This TCR derives from a man between 18 and 35 years old in good health. Some clones in this sample may be carry-over from other donors' samples. The sequencing input was memory CD4+ T cells from PBMCs. Subset indicated: CD45RA-negative fraction. The CDR3 here is CASSLGSLGEQYF. Written as DNA, the CDR3 is TGTGCCAGCAGTTTAGGGTCCCTCGGCGAGCAGTACTTC.